One sample yielded the 17 T cell receptor beta chains listed below, sequenced in a study of shared clonotypes between healthy human individuals. Libraries were prepared by immunoSEQ multiplex PCR; TCRdb keeps only in-frame clonotypes and omits some of them. The profile shows over 2 million clones, 85% to 95% of them singletons. The sample consisted of naive CD4+ T cells from PBMCs. As to subset: CD45RA+ positively selected. The origin of the receptors is a man aged 18 to 30 in good health. Some clones in this sample may be carry-over from other donors' samples.

The V and J genes are TRBV6-1 and TRBJ2-3; no reliable D call. The CDR3 totals 14 residues. Germline values: CDR1 MNHNS, CDR2 SASEGT. Trimming took 1 base from V and 2 from J, leaving 7 bases between them. The chain's CDR3 is CASSEGTPTDTQYF. The CDR3 DNA is TGTGCCAGCAGTGAAGGGACCCCCACAGATACGCAGTATTTT.

A single count supports this clone. The rearrangement uses TRBV28 and TRBJ2-5; 10 positions agree with TRBD1. Gene TRBJ2-7 matches the end of the DNA better, so the J call may be wrong. From germline, CDR1 is MDHEN and CDR2 SYDVKM. The CDR3 extends over 13 amino acids. This CDR3 is CAHSGTGADEQYF. CDR3 bases: TGTGCCCACTCCGGGACAGGGGCCGACGAGCAGTACTTC.

The chain is built from TRBV29-1 and TRBJ2-1, with D possibly being TRBD2 (6 bases). Germline V gives CDR1 SQVTM, CDR2 ANQGSEA. The CDR3 is made up of 12 amino acids. Trimming took 4 bases from V and 10 from J, leaving 14 bases between them. The CDR3 loop is CSVVERVQEQFF. CDR3 nucleotide sequence: TGCAGCGTTGTGGAGCGGGTACAGGAGCAGTTCTTC.

The V call is TRBV5-1, the J call TRBJ2-1; no firm D call. The V gene lost 3 bases and the J gene lost 2 bases, with 12 bases spanning the gap. This CDR3 region has 15 residues. Germline V gives CDR1 SGHRS, CDR2 YFSETQ. The CDR3 protein is CASSSSGPAYNEQFF. DNA of the CDR3: TGCGCCAGCAGCTCATCCGGGCCCGCCTACAATGAGCAGTTCTTC.

The V and J genes are TRBV10-3 and TRBJ1-2; D gene ambiguous. V dropped 4 bases and J dropped 2 bases, with 5 bases sitting between them. This CDR3 is built from 12 residues. The germline gives CDR1 ENHRY, CDR2 SYGVKD. The CDR3 DNA sequence: TGTGCCATCAGTGCTGACAACTATGGCTACACCTTC. Residues: CAISADNYGYTF.

This clone came up a few times. This rearrangement joins TRBV29-1 to TRBJ1-4; D gene unclear. CDR1 and CDR2 (germline): SQVTM, ANQGSEA. CDR3 length equals 12 residues. Trimming stripped 6 bases from V and 0 bases from J, with 5 bases between. This chain's CDR3 is CSVSATNEKLFF. As DNA, the CDR3 is TGCAGCGTATCCGCAACTAATGAAAAACTGTTTTTT.

The V call is TRBV4-1, the J call TRBJ1-4; D not certain. This CDR3 region has 15 residues. V lost 4 bases and J lost 4, with 13 bases in between. Germline CDR1 reads MGHRA; CDR2 reads YSYEKL. The CDR3 region is CASSPRHQNNEKLFF. CDR3 coding DNA: TGCGCCAGCAGCCCACGCCACCAGAATAATGAAAAACTGTTTTTT.

The chain recombines TRBV6-1 with TRBJ2-7; no definite D call. V lost 0 bases and J 4 bases, leaving 10 bases between the germline ends. There are 14 residues in the CDR3. Germline CDR1 MNHNS, CDR2 SASEGT. This chain's CDR3 is CASSEAPSGYEQYF. The CDR3 DNA sequence: TGTGCCAGCAGTGAAGCGCCCTCCGGATACGAGCAGTACTTC.

This rearrangement joins TRBV6-4 to TRBJ2-3, with D tentatively TRBD2 (6 bases). Trimming left V 8 bases short and J 6 bases short, with 15 bases between. Germline assignment: CDR1 MRHNA and CDR2 SNTAGT. CDR3 length: 13 amino acids. The CDR3 nucleotides read TGTGCCAGCTCGTCGACTAGGCGGGATACGCAGTATTTT. It encodes CASSSTRRDTQYF.

V gene TRBV7-8 combines with J gene TRBJ1-1, with D possibly being TRBD1 (6 bases). The CDR3 has 15 residues. Germline V gene data show CDR1 as SGHVS and CDR2 as FQNEAQ. V was clipped by 1 base and J by 4 bases, with 13 bases between them. The CDR3 sequence is CASSLEGYRATEAFF. The CDR3, as DNA: TGTGCCAGCAGCTTAGAGGGGTACAGGGCCACTGAAGCTTTCTTT.

J is TRBJ2-5 and V is TRBV5-1; D might be TRBD2 (5 bases). V shed 0 bases and J shed 5 bases, with 11 bases lying between them. Looked up from germline, CDR1 is SGHRS and CDR2 is YFSETQ. This CDR3 comprises 14 residues. Written as DNA, the CDR3 is TGCGCCAGCAGCTTGGATCGGGGTTGGGAGACCCAGTACTTC. Amino acid sequence: CASSLDRGWETQYF.

V is TRBV7-2 and J is TRBJ2-7; D call uncertain. The ends were cut back, 5 bases at V and 2 bases at J, with 13 bases in the middle. This CDR3 is 14 amino acids long. Germline V gene sequence: CDR1 SGHTA, CDR2 FQGNSA. The chain's CDR3 is CASSLERVTYEQYF. In DNA, the CDR3 is TGTGCCAGCAGCCTTGAAAGGGTGACCTACGAGCAGTACTTC.

The chain joins TRBV7-3 to TRBJ1-6, with 7 positions matching TRBD1. V was clipped by 5 bases and J by 7 bases; unmatched bases: 2. The CDR3 totals 13 residues. CDR1 is SGHTA and CDR2 is FQGTGA in the germline V gene. The CDR3 sequence is CASSGQANSPLHF. The CDR3 DNA reads as TGTGCCAGCAGCGGACAGGCCAATTCACCCCTCCACTTT.

This chain joins TRBV2 and TRBJ1-1, with D hard to call. The CDR3 runs to 16 residues. Germline V gene sequence: CDR1 SNHLY, CDR2 FYNNEI. V lost 0 bases to trimming and J lost 4 bases, with 15 bases between them. The chain's CDR3 is CASSEAARISGTEAFF. The CDR3 region has the DNA TGTGCCAGCAGTGAAGCGGCACGGATATCTGGCACTGAAGCTTTCTTT.

This chain connects TRBV28 to TRBJ1-1; D is ambiguous. The CDR3 is 14 amino acids. V lost 2 bases and J 0 bases, leaving 7 bases between the germline ends. Germline CDR1 is MDHEN and CDR2 is SYDVKM. In DNA form, the CDR3 reads TGTGCCAGCAGTTTAGAACGGCTGAACACTGAAGCTTTCTTT. Protein: CASSLERLNTEAFF.

Points on this clone: At the DNA level, this CDR3 is encoded by other sequences in the same sample as well. This chain connects TRBV4-2 to TRBJ2-3; TRBD2 agrees at 11 bases. CDR3 length: 16 residues. CDR1 and CDR2 (germline): LGHNA, YNFKEQ. V shed 3 bases and J 1 base; nucleotides not matched to a gene: 3. The CDR3 protein is CASSQELAGGTDTQYF. Written as DNA, the CDR3 is TGTGCCAGCAGCCAGGAACTAGCGGGAGGCACAGATACGCAGTATTTT.

The rearrangement uses TRBV11-2 and TRBJ1-4; D gene ambiguous. V lost 5 bases and J 3 bases, leaving 19 bases between the germline ends. This CDR3 has 17 amino acids. In germline, CDR1 is SGHAT, CDR2 FQNNGV. The CDR3 here is CASSKGGLPLPNEKLFF. In DNA form, the CDR3 reads TGTGCCAGCAGCAAAGGAGGGTTACCGTTACCTAATGAAAAACTGTTTTTT.